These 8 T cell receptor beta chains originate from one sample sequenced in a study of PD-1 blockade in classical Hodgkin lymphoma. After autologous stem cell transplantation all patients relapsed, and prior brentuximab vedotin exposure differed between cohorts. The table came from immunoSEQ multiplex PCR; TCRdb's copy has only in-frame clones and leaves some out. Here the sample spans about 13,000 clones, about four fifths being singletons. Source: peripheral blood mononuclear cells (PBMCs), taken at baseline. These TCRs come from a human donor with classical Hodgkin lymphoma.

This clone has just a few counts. The CDR3 sequence: CASSRDRGPFDEQFF. The CDR3 DNA reads TGTGCCAGCAGCCGTGACAGGGGACCGTTTGATGAGCAGTTCTTC. The chain employs TRBV7-2 and TRBJ2-1, with 8 bases matching TRBD1. Germline V gene data show CDR1 as SGHTA and CDR2 as FQGNSA. CDR3 length: 15 residues. V dropped 5 bases and J dropped 8; count of bases not matched to a gene: 11.

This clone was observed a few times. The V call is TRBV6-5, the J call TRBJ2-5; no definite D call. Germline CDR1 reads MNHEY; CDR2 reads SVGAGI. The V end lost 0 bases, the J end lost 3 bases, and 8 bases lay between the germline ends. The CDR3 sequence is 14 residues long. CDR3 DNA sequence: TGTGCCAGCAGTTACTCCCCAACCAAAGAGACCCAGTACTTC. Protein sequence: CASSYSPTKETQYF.

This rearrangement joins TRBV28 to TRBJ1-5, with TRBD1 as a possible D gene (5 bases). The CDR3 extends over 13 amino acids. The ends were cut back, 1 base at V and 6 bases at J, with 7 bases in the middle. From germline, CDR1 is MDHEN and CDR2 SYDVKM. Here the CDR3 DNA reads TGTGCCAGCAGTTTATCAGGGCGTCAGCCCCAGCATTTT. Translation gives CASSLSGRQPQHF. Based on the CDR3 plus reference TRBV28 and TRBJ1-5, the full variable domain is DVKVTQSSRYLVKRTGEKVFLECVQDMDHENMFWYRQDPGLGLRLIYFSYDVKMKEKGDIPEGYSVSREKKERFSLILESASTNQTSMYLCASSLSGRQPQHFGDGTRLSIL.

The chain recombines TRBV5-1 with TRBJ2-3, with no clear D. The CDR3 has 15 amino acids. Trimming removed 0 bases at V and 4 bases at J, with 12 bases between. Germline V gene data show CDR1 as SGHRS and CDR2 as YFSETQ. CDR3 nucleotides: TGCGCCAGCAGCTTGGCCCAGGTCCTCGCAGATACGCAGTATTTT. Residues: CASSLAQVLADTQYF.

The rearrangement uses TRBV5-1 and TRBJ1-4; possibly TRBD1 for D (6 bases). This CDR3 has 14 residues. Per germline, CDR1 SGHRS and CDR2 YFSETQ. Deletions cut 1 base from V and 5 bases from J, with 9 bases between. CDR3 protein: CASSLIGQNEKLFF. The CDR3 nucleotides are TGCGCCAGCAGCTTGATCGGACAGAATGAAAAACTGTTTTTT.

In nucleotides, the CDR3 is TGCGCAACCAGCCAGGGAAGGCTAAGCAATCAGCCCCAGCATTTT. It encodes CATSQGRLSNQPQHF. The rearrangement uses TRBV4-3 and TRBJ1-5, with a tentative D call TRBD1 (5 bases). CDR1 and CDR2 from the germline V gene are LGHNA and YSLEER. The CDR3 is made up of 15 amino acids.

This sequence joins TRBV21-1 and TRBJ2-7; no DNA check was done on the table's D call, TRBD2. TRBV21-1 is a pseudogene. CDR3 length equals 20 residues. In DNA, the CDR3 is TGTGCCAGCAGCAAAGCCCCAACACCGACTAGCGGGGGGGGCCCCTACGAGCAGTACTTC. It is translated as CASSKAPTPTSGGGPYEQYF.

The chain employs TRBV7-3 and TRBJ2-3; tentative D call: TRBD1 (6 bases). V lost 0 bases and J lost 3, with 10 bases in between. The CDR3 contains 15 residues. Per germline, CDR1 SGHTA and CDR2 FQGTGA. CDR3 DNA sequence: TGTGCCAGCAGCTTAACAGCCAGGGGAACAGATACGCAGTATTTT. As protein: CASSLTARGTDTQYF.